The clone carrying this TCR beta chain was seen only a few times. It was second doses at about 4 or about 12 weeks that were pooled. The CDR3 is 12 amino acids. Germline values: CDR1 SGHAT, CDR2 FQNNGV. V was trimmed by 8 bases and J by 7 bases, leaving 9 bases between them. The sample is drawn from a study of T cell responses to AZD1222 COVID-19 vaccine. The data were produced by immunoSEQ multiplex PCR, yet TCRdb's version contains in-frame clones alone and is incomplete. The repertoire holds 80,000 or so clones, over 75% seen once, with more than 9% in the top ten. The sample was peripheral blood, taken 28 days after the second AZD1222 dose. V usage is TRBV11-2 and J usage is TRBJ1-6; perhaps TRBD1 as D (5 bases). The receptor comes from an adult who received the AZD1222 COVID-19 vaccine. The CDR3: CASGRGNSPLHF. Here the CDR3 DNA reads TGTGCCAGCGGGAGGGGAAATTCACCCCTCCACTTT. Together with reference TRBV11-2 and TRBJ1-6, the CDR3 gives the full variable domain: EAGVAQSPRYKIIEKRQSVAFWCNPISGHATLYWYQQILGQGPKLLIQFQNNGVVDDSQLPKDRFSAERLKGVDSTLKIQPAKLEDSAVYLCASGRGNSPLHFGNGTRLTVT.